Sequencing of this T cell receptor beta chain was carried out in a study of blood T cell repertoires in COVID-19. Study in general: There were acute and convalescent COVID-19 samples, and they came from the United States, Italy and Spain. T cells, B-cell-depleted T cells, or PBMCs supplied cDNA or gDNA.

The authors' processing: Scientists estimated how many nucleated cells there were by amplifying reference gene primers. Profiling relied on immunoSEQ multiplex PCR, and the TCRdb table lists in-frame clones only, not all of them. The V and J calls and clone size are taken from that table; D and trimming were inferred from the DNA. The sample comprises 200,000 to 300,000 clones, around four fifths of which are singletons, and around 6.4% rests with the top ten. Germline CDR1 reads SGHNT; CDR2 reads YENEEA. J lost 6 bases, V lost 5 bases, and 5 bases had no gene match. The CDR3 contains 13 residues. Sequencing was done on a sample of peripheral blood. The chain combines TRBV11-3 with TRBJ1-1, with 8 bases identical to TRBD1. This TCR was recovered from a woman aged 55-69 years with active or convalescent COVID-19. The CDR3 here is CASSPGTGSEAFF. The CDR3 DNA is TGTGCCAGCAGCCCGGGGACAGGCTCTGAAGCTTTCTTT. The complete variable domain, with remaining parts taken from reference TRBV11-3 and TRBJ1-1, reads EAGVVQSPRYKIIEKKQPVAFWCNPISGHNTLYWYLQNLGQGPELLIRYENEEAVDDSQLPKDRFSAERLKGVDSTLKIQPAELGDSAVYLCASSPGTGSEAFFGQGTRLTVV.